The rows below give T cell receptor beta chains drawn from one sample of a study of T cells expressing NK-cell markers. TCRdb reprocessed the 5' RACE reads and stores each CDR3 protein as one record, lacking DNA. Its clone listing holds a few hundred thousand distinct CDR3 sequences. The sample consisted of blood T cells: a sorted CD56 or NKG2C T cell subset, CD4+ or CD8+ T cells, or bulk PBMC T cells (not recorded which). The receptors shown here come from a man between 18 and 35 years old in good health. CDR3s include the opening cysteine and the closing phenylalanine or tryptophan.

V gene,J gene,CDR3 protein
TRBV20-1,TRBJ1-5,CSVEPDQPQHF
TRBV20-1,TRBJ1-1,CSAAGTEGRAFF
TRBV19,TRBJ1-5,CASSSPRQGSNQPQHF
TRBV5-6,TRBJ2-7,CASSLAIRDISYEQYF
TRBV20-1,TRBJ2-7,CSANYRTASSYEQYF
TRBV11-1,TRBJ1-2,CASSPRHGTVPQANYGYTF
TRBV18,TRBJ1-1,CASSRQGFTEAFF
TRBV11-2,TRBJ2-2,CASIPRGREGRLTGELFF
TRBV7-2,TRBJ2-1,CASSLASGPGNEQFF
TRBV29-1,TRBJ2-2,CSVPLNTGELFF
TRBV29-1,TRBJ2-1,CSGGTSGGEQFF
TRBV12-3/TRBV12-4,TRBJ1-2,CASSLAPPGQASGYTF
TRBV5-1,TRBJ1-1,CASSTGLRDTEAFF
TRBV20-1,TRBJ2-7,CSARDRAGMGSYEQYF
TRBV14,TRBJ2-3,CASSHPGGDTQYF
TRBV12-3/TRBV12-4,TRBJ1-6,CASRPPGQGDFLHF
TRBV27,TRBJ2-1,CASSDRAGATYNEQFF
TRBV29-1,TRBJ2-7,CSVAPGESYEQYF
TRBV12-3/TRBV12-4,TRBJ1-1,CASSFTGPITEAFF
TRBV18,TRBJ1-5,CASSAGQSNQPQHF
TRBV24-1,TRBJ2-7,CATAPQGPSGEQYF
TRBV10-3,TRBJ2-7,CAIRTGGDWHEQYF
TRBV24-1,TRBJ2-1,CATSAFGLADSYNEQFF
TRBV20-1,TRBJ2-7,CSASAIGLFMSYEQYF
TRBV6-2/TRBV6-3,TRBJ2-2,CASIDRQGWWELFF
TRBV11-1,TRBJ2-1,CASSPPSGRKRNEQFF